Below are 14 T cell receptor beta chains sequenced from a single sample in a study of PD-1 and CTLA-4 blockade in melanoma. The method was immunoSEQ multiplex PCR; TCRdb's version includes in-frame clones alone and lacks a portion of them. The sample includes roughly 30,000 clones, approximately 90% of them seen just once. Sequences were derived from CD8+ T cells from peripheral blood, sampled from a patient given anti-PD-1 treatment. The receptor source for this set is a human donor with melanoma.

The V and J genes are TRBV6-4 and TRBJ2-2; D could derive from TRBD1 or TRBD2 (5 bases each). Germline CDR1 and CDR2: MRHNA and SNTAGT. The CDR3 spans 14 residues. V was cut by 0 bases and J by 4 bases, with 6 bases left in between. CDR3: CASSDSGTTGELFF. DNA for the CDR3: TGTGCCAGCAGTGACTCGGGGACCACCGGGGAGCTGTTTTTT.

The gene calls are TRBV9 and TRBJ2-7, with 11 bases identical to TRBD2. Germline CDR1 and CDR2: SGDLS and YYNGEE. This CDR3 has 14 amino acids. V trimming: 7 bases; J trimming: 5 bases; junction bases outside the gene matches: 8. The CDR3 region is CASALAGGSHEQYF. In DNA form, the CDR3 reads TGTGCCAGCGCTTTAGCGGGAGGGTCCCACGAGCAGTACTTC.

This clone was observed a single time. The chain couples TRBV5-6 to TRBJ2-5; TRBD1 matches at 7 bases. Germline V gene data show CDR1 as SGHDT and CDR2 as YYEEEE. V lost 3 bases, J lost 2 bases, and 7 bases stayed unmatched. The length of the CDR3 is 15 residues. The CDR3 sequence is CASSSTGQVQETQYF. CDR3 DNA: TGTGCCAGCAGCTCGACCGGACAGGTACAAGAGACCCAGTACTTC.

The genes are TRBV7-8 and TRBJ1-5; perhaps TRBD1 as D (6 bases). Per germline, CDR1 SGHVS and CDR2 FQNEAQ. This CDR3 comprises 16 residues. V was trimmed by 5 bases and J by 4 bases, leaving 18 bases between them. CDR3 in amino acids: CASSPQGSRTNQPQHF. The CDR3 DNA reads as TGTGCCAGCAGCCCCCAGGGGTCCCGAACTAATCAGCCCCAGCATTTT.

The V gene is TRBV27, the J gene TRBJ2-7; D possibly corresponds to TRBD2 (6 bases). V lost 3 bases and J 3 bases, leaving 12 bases between the germline ends. CDR1 and CDR2 from the germline V gene are MNHEY and SMNVEV (reference sequence). This CDR3 comprises 14 residues. CDR3 sequence reads: CASSLVPGGYEQYF. Written as DNA, the CDR3 is TGTGCCAGCAGTTTGGTCCCCGGGGGCTACGAGCAGTACTTC.

The chain is built from TRBV29-1 and TRBJ1-2, with TRBD1 identical over 8 bases. This CDR3 region has 14 residues. The germline CDR1 and CDR2 sequences are SQVTM and ANQGSEA. The J segment lost 4 bases and the V segment lost 3 bases, leaving 7 bases of the junction unmatched. In DNA form, the CDR3 reads TGCAGCGTTGATCGACAGGGGAGTACCTATGGCTACACCTTC. Its protein is CSVDRQGSTYGYTF. Together with reference TRBV29-1 and TRBJ1-2, the CDR3 gives the full variable domain: SAVISQKPSRDICQRGTSLTIQCQVDSQVTMMFWYRQQPGQSLTLIATANQGSEATYESGFVIDKFPISRPNLTFSTLTVSNMSPEDSSIYLCSVDRQGSTYGYTFGSGTRLTVV.

The sample holds one count of this clone. V usage is TRBV28 and J usage is TRBJ2-1, with 11 bases that match TRBD2. CDR1 MDHEN and CDR2 SYDVKM come from the germline V gene. The CDR3 runs 16 residues. Losses at the gene ends were 3 bases for V and 4 bases for J; bases not matched to a gene: 5. The CDR3 region has the DNA TGTGCCAGCAGTTTGTCTATAGCGGGAGGGTACAATGAGCAGTTCTTC. The encoded protein is CASSLSIAGGYNEQFF.

This clone was seen a single time. This rearrangement joins TRBV7-8 to TRBJ2-7, with 10 bases matching TRBD1. There are 15 residues in the CDR3. Trimming removed 3 bases from V and 2 bases from J; junction bases left unmatched: 4. Germline assignment: CDR1 SGHVS and CDR2 FQNEAQ. This CDR3 reads CASSFTGTGAYEQYF. The CDR3 nucleotides read TGTGCCAGCAGCTTCACCGGGACAGGGGCCTACGAGCAGTACTTC.

The rearrangement links TRBV27 to TRBJ2-6, with unresolved D. The germline gives CDR1 MNHEY, CDR2 SMNVEV (reference sequence). V lost 0 bases to trimming and J lost 1 base, with 13 bases between them. This CDR3 is 18 amino acids long. DNA of the CDR3: TGTGCCAGCAGTTTATCGACTCCCATCGCTTCTGGGGCCAACGTCCTGACTTTC. Translated: CASSLSTPIASGANVLTF.

The gene calls are TRBV30 and TRBJ2-2, with D unresolved. The V and J ends lost 5 bases and 0 bases respectively, with 7 bases between them. Germline V CDR1 and CDR2: GTSNPN, SVGIG (reference sequence). The CDR3 consists of 13 residues. CDR3 nucleotides: TGTGCCTGGGACAACGCGAACACCGGGGAGCTGTTTTTT. It encodes CAWDNANTGELFF.

In its sample, this clone was seen once. The rearrangement links TRBV9 to TRBJ2-3; 7 nucleotides align to TRBD2. There are 14 residues in the CDR3. V was pared by 0 bases and J by 5 bases, with 3 bases of the junction left unmatched. CDR1 is SGDLS, CDR2 YYNGEE, per germline. Here the CDR3 DNA reads TGTGCCAGCAGCGTAGCGGGAGGTGGAGATACGCAGTATTTT. It is translated as CASSVAGGGDTQYF.

CDR3 in amino acids: CASSTRGGWGEKLFF. CDR3 coding DNA: TGTGCCAGCAGCACCCGGGGAGGGTGGGGTGAAAAACTGTTTTTT. J is TRBJ1-4 and V is TRBV7-8; D is unclear. The V end lost 5 bases, the J end lost 7 bases, and 17 bases lay between the germline ends. The CDR3 contains 15 residues. The germline CDR1 and CDR2 sequences are SGHVS and FQNEAQ.

The chain has TRBV6-5 and TRBJ2-2; D is ambiguous. Trimming left V 6 bases short and J 1 base short, with 6 bases between. The CDR3 length is 13 residues. Germline assignment: CDR1 MNHEY and CDR2 SVGAGI. In DNA form, the CDR3 reads TGTGCCAGCAGAAGCAGGAACACCGGGGAGCTGTTTTTT. It yields the protein CASRSRNTGELFF.

The chain is built from TRBV19 and TRBJ1-2, with 7 bases matching TRBD1. Germline V CDR1 and CDR2: LNHDA, SQIVND (reference sequence). V lost 3 bases, J lost 6 bases, and 4 bases stayed unmatched. The CDR3 spans 13 residues. CDR3 protein: CASSIATGDGYTF. CDR3 in DNA: TGTGCCAGTAGTATTGCAACAGGGGATGGCTACACCTTC.